Shown below are 5 T cell receptor beta chains from a single sample sequenced in a study of blood T cell repertoires in COVID-19. Sequenced by immunoSEQ multiplex PCR; TCRdb stores in-frame clones only, minus some. The sample lists about 400,000 clones, approximately 87% occurring once. Sequenced: PBMCs or T cells enriched from blood (not recorded which). These receptors were collected from a man in his forties or fifties in a cohort exposed to, infected with or recovered from COVID-19 (not recorded which).

This chain connects TRBV7-9 to TRBJ2-3; TRBD1 is a possible D gene (6 bases). Germline-derived CDR1 and CDR2 are SEHNR and FQNEAQ (reference sequence). The CDR3 contains 14 residues. Trimming pared 4 bases from V and 2 bases from J, leaving 10 bases between. The CDR3, as DNA: TGTGCCAGCAGCTCGGACAGCTTCACAGATACGCAGTATTTT. Its protein product is CASSSDSFTDTQYF.

This clone was observed many times. The gene calls are TRBV3-1 (or the pseudogene TRBV3-2) and TRBJ1-2; TRBD1 matches 9 bases. Germline V CDR1 and CDR2: LGHDT, YNNKEL (reference sequence). Germline trimming cut 1 base from V and 5 bases from J; bases unmatched to any gene: 14. The CDR3 loop spans 18 amino acids. The CDR3 bases are TGTGCCAGCAGCCAAGGAAGGCCCTTGGACAGGGGAGGGTATGGCTACACCTTC. This sequence encodes CASSQGRPLDRGGYGYTF.

This clone was detected only once. The DNA of the CDR3 is TGTGCCAGCAGCCACGTGTTCCGGACAGGGGAGGCTAACTATGGCTACACCTTC. It translates to CASSHVFRTGEANYGYTF. This rearrangement joins TRBV4-2 to TRBJ1-2; 9 nucleotides line up with TRBD1. The trim removed 3 bases at V and 0 bases at J, leaving 11 bases unmatched. The CDR3 runs 18 residues. Germline-derived CDR1 and CDR2 are LGHNA and YNFKEQ.

This chain connects TRBV28 to TRBJ1-1; D is possibly TRBD1 (6 bases). The CDR3 is 14 amino acids. Trimming shortened V by 1 base and J by 7 bases, and 13 bases separated the two germline ends. Germline values: CDR1 MDHEN, CDR2 SYDVKM. Written as DNA, the CDR3 is TGTGCCAGCAGTTTATTCGGGGGGCAGGTTGAAGCTTTCTTT. It encodes CASSLFGGQVEAFF.

The rearrangement joins TRBV7-2 to TRBJ1-6; 7 bases align to TRBD1. The CDR3 consists of 15 residues. V trimming: 6 bases; J trimming: 2 bases; junction bases outside the gene matches: 4. Germline V gene lookup returns CDR1 SGHTA and CDR2 FQGNSA. CDR3 in DNA: TGTGCCAGCAGTAGGGGGCCCCCCTATAATTCACCCCTCCACTTT. Its translation: CASSRGPPYNSPLHF. Supplemented by reference TRBV7-2 and TRBJ1-6, the full variable domain reads GAGVSQSPSNKVTEKGKDVELRCDPISGHTALYWYRQSLGQGLEFLIYFQGNSAPDKSGLPSDRFSAERTGGSVSTLTIQRTQQEDSAVYLCASSRGPPYNSPLHFGNGTRLTVT.